Included here is one T cell receptor (beta chain) sequence, with context. Its antigen remains unidentified. This entry belongs to a study of T cells in Graves' hyperthyroidism and ophthalmopathy. Study results and caveats: Most thyroid clonotypes expanded above 0.001 appeared in blood too. Ophthalmopathy cases were set apart from stable hyperthyroidism by a 13 V-J model.

Trimming took 3 bases from V and 6 from J, leaving 9 bases between them. The CDR3 has 11 residues. The germline gives CDR1 DFQATT, CDR2 SNEGSKA (reference sequence). Patients with uncontrolled infections, other autoimmune diseases, pregnancy or lactation were excluded. On the basis of clinical symptoms, serum thyroxine and TRAb, thyroid ultrasound and orbital computed tomography, diagnoses were made. The CDR3 regions of TCR beta were amplified from RNA transcripts. A set of HTBI primers served as the primers for a first-round RT-PCR of the TCR CDR3. TCRdb analysed the multiplex PCR reads with MiXCR anew, one entry per CDR3 protein. The table includes about 300,000 distinct CDR3 sequences, over 15% detected once.

The material sequenced was blood. The rearrangement uses TRBV20-1 and TRBJ2-7, with D perhaps matching TRBD2 (5 bases). This TCR came from a man aged 25 to 45 with Graves' hyperthyroidism. The CDR3, as DNA: TGCAGTGCTAGTTTCCGGGGCGAGCAGTACTTC. This translates into CSASFRGEQYF.